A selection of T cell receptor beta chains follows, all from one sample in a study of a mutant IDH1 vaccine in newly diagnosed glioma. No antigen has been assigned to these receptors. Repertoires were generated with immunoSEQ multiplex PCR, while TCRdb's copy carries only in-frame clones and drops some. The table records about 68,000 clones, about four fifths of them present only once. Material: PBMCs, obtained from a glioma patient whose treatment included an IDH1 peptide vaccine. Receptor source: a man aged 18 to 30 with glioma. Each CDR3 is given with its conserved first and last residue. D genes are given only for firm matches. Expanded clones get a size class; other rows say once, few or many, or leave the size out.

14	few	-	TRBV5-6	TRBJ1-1	TGTGCCAGCACACTAGGGATGGGGAACACTGAAGCTTTCTTT	CASTLGMGNTEAFF
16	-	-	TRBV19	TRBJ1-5	TGTGCCAGTAGGACCCGATTGACAGTTAGCAATCAGCCCCAGCATTTT	CASRTRLTVSNQPQHF
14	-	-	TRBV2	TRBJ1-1	TGTGCCAGCAGTGGGCTGCTCATGAACACTGAAGCTTTCTTT	CASSGLLMNTEAFF
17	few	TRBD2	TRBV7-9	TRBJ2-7	TGTGCCAGCAGCGTCCGCCTAGGCGCGGGAGAGGCCTACGAGCAGTACTTC	CASSVRLGAGEAYEQYF
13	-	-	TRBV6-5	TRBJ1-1	TGTGCCAGCAGTTATCAGGGTTTCACTGAAGCTTTCTTT	CASSYQGFTEAFF
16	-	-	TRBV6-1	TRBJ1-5	TGTGCCAGCAGTGAATTGGGAGGGGTCAGCAATCAGCCCCAGCATTTT	CASSELGGVSNQPQHF
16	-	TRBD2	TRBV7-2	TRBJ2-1	TGTGCCAGCAGACGAACTAGCGGGGGGGTATACAATGAGCAGTTCTTC	CASRRTSGGVYNEQFF
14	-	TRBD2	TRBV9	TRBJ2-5	TGTGCCAGCAGCGTATCTAGCGGCCAAGAGACCCAGTACTTC	CASSVSSGQETQYF
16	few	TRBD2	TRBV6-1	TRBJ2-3	TGTGCCAGCAGTGAGACTAGCGGGGGGGGCACAGATACGCAGTATTTT	CASSETSGGGTDTQYF
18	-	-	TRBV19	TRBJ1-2	TGTGCCAGTAGTATATCCGCCGTGGGACGGGGGGCCCACTATGGCTACACCTTC	CASSISAVGRGAHYGYTF
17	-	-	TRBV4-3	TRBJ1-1	TGCGCCAGCAGCCAACGGTGGAGGGGGATCGGGGACACTGAAGCTTTCTTT	CASSQRWRGIGDTEAFF
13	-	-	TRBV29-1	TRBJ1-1	TGCAGCGTTGAGGCCCGGATGAACACTGAAGCTTTCTTT	CSVEARMNTEAFF
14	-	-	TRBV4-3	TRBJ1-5	TGCGCCAGCAGCCCCGACAGTCGAAATCAGCCCCAGCATTTT	CASSPDSRNQPQHF
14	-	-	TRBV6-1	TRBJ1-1	TGTGCCAGCAGGAAGGGAGGTTCGAACACTGAAGCTTTCTTT	CASRKGGSNTEAFF
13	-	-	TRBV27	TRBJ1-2	TGTGCCAGCAGTTTAAGCGGAAACTATGGCTACACCTTC	CASSLSGNYGYTF
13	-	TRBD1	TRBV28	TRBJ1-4	TGTGCCAGCAGAAACGACAGGGTGGGAAAACTGTTTTTT	CASRNDRVGKLFF
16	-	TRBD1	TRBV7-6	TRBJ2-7	TGTGCCAGCAGCTTAGCGTGGGGACAGGAGGCCTACGAGCAGTACTTC	CASSLAWGQEAYEQYF
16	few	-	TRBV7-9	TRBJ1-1	TGTGCCAGCACCCAAATGGGGGAATTGACAGTAAGTGAAGCTTTCTTT	CASTQMGELTVSEAFF
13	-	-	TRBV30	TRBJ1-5	TGTGCCTGGAGTGGGGGGGGTTATCAGCCCCAGCATTTT	CAWSGGGYQPQHF
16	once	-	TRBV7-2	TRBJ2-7	TGTGCCAGCAGCCAGCACTCGGAGACGGCCTCCTACGAGCAGTACTTC	CASSQHSETASYEQYF
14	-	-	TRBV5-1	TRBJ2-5	TGCGCCAGCAGCTTGGGTGCTAGAGGGGAGACCCAGTACTTC	CASSLGARGETQYF
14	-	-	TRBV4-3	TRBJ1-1	TGCGCCAGCAGCCAAGGCAGGAGTTACACTGAAGCTTTCTTT	CASSQGRSYTEAFF
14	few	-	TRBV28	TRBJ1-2	TGTGCCAGCAGTTTTTCCCGACTTAGCTATGGCTACACCTTC	CASSFSRLSYGYTF
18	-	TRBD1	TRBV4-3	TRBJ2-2	TGCGCCAGCAGCCAAGGGGACCGGGGACAGGCGAACACCGGGGAGCTGTTTTTT	CASSQGDRGQANTGELFF
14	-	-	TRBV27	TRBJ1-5	TGTGCCAGCAGTTTATCGAGGGCTGATCAACCCCAGCATTTT	CASSLSRADQPQHF